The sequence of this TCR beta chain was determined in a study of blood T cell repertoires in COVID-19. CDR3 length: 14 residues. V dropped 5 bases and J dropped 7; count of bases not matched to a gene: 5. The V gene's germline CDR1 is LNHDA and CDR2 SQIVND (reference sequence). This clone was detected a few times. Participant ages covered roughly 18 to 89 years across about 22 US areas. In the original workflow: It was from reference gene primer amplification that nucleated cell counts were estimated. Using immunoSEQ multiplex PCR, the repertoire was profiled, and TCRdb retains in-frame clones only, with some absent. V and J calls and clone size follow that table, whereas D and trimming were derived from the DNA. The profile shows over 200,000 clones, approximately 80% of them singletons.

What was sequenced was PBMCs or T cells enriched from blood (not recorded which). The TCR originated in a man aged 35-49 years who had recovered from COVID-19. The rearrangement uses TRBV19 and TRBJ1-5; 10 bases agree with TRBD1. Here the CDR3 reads CASSLGTGVQPQHF. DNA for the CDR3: TGTGCCAGTAGTCTCGGGACAGGGGTGCAGCCCCAGCATTTT. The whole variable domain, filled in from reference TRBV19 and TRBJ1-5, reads DGGITQSPKYLFRKEGQNVTLSCEQNLNHDAMYWYRQDPGQGLRLIYYSQIVNDFQKGDIAEGYSVSREKKESFPLTVTSAQKNPTAFYLCASSLGTGVQPQHFGDGTRLSIL.